The next 10 T cell receptor beta chains were all read from a single sample in a study of blood T cell repertoires in COVID-19. Profiled with immunoSEQ multiplex PCR; TCRdb holds only in-frame clones, not every one. The sample lists roughly 250,000 clones, more than 65% occurring once. Sequences were obtained from peripheral blood. The receptors here all came from a man aged 45-65 years with active or convalescent COVID-19.

The chain couples TRBV14 to TRBJ1-5; 7 nucleotides line up with TRBD1. With 4 bases clipped from V and 7 bases from J, the junction kept 7 bases outside the gene matches. The germline gives CDR1 SGHDN, CDR2 FVKESK. CDR3 length equals 14 residues. CDR3 sequence (DNA): TGTGCCAGCAGCCCCGGACAGGTTAACCAGCCCCAGCATTTT. It translates to CASSPGQVNQPQHF. Based on the CDR3 plus reference TRBV14 and TRBJ1-5, the full variable domain is EAGVTQFPSHSVIEKGQTVTLRCDPISGHDNLYWYRRVMGKEIKFLLHFVKESKQDESGMPNNRFLAERTGGTYSTLKVQPAELEDSGVYFCASSPGQVNQPQHFGDGTRLSIL.

The chain recombines TRBV4-2 with TRBJ1-1, with 9 bases fitting TRBD1. The CDR3 covers 17 residues. Germline CDR1 LGHNA, CDR2 YNFKEQ. V gave up 5 bases and J gave up 1 base; unmatched junction bases: 11. CDR3 sequence (DNA): TGTGCCAGCAGCGGGAGAACAGGGGGCCTTCGGAACACTGAAGCTTTCTTT. This encodes CASSGRTGGLRNTEAFF.

This chain links TRBV5-1 with TRBJ2-3, with TRBD1 matching 9 bases. There are 16 residues in the CDR3. V lost 6 bases to trimming and J lost 3 bases; unmatched junction nucleotides: 11. The germline V gene has CDR1 SGHRS and CDR2 YFSETQ. CDR3 sequence reads: CASTRGRTGDTDTQYF. The DNA of the CDR3 is TGCGCCAGCACCCGGGGCAGGACAGGGGATACAGATACGCAGTATTTT.

This chain links TRBV5-1 with TRBJ2-7, with a possible D match to TRBD1 (6 bases). Deletions cut 3 bases from V and 5 bases from J, with 9 bases between. The CDR3 covers 12 residues. Germline V lookup: CDR1 SGHRS, CDR2 YFSETQ. CDR3: CASSYTGHEQYF. CDR3 DNA sequence: TGCGCCAGCAGCTACACAGGGCACGAGCAGTACTTC.

The chain has TRBV2 and TRBJ1-4; the D gene is possibly TRBD1 (6 bases). Looked up from germline, CDR1 is SNHLY and CDR2 is FYNNEI. This CDR3 is 15 amino acids long. V was shortened by 3 bases and J by 7 bases, with 15 bases between the two germline ends. This CDR3 reads CASSEGGRNGEKLFF. The CDR3 DNA sequence: TGTGCCAGCAGTGAGGGGGGGCGCAACGGTGAAAAACTGTTTTTT. Full variable domain (remainder filled in from reference TRBV2 and TRBJ1-4): EPEVTQTPSHQVTQMGQEVILRCVPISNHLYFYWYRQILGQKVEFLVSFYNNEISEKSEIFDDQFSVERPDGSNFTLKIRSTKLEDSAMYFCASSEGGRNGEKLFFGSGTQLSVL.

The chain uses TRBV5-4 and TRBJ1-6, with D tentatively TRBD1 (6 bases). Per the germline V gene, CDR1 is SGHNT and CDR2 is YYREEE (reference sequence). The CDR3 extends over 15 amino acids. With 4 bases removed from V and 7 bases from J, the gap between germline ends came to 15 bases. This CDR3 reads CASSPDGQPNSPLHF. CDR3 DNA: TGTGCCAGCAGCCCTGATGGACAGCCCAATTCACCCCTCCACTTT. Full variable domain (rest looked up from reference TRBV5-4 and TRBJ1-6): ETGVTQSPTHLIKTRGQQVTLRCSSQSGHNTVSWYQQALGQGPQFIFQYYREEENGRGNFPPRFSGLQFPNYSSELNVNALELDDSALYLCASSPDGQPNSPLHFGNGTRLTVT.

The V gene is TRBV18, the J gene TRBJ1-1; 8 bases match TRBD1. Trimming at V came to 4 bases and at J to 3 bases, leaving 7 bases not matched to a gene. The CDR3 consists of 15 residues. Germline CDR1 and CDR2: KGHSH and LQKENI. This CDR3 is CASSRPGGVDTEAFF. The CDR3 nucleotides are TGTGCCAGCTCACGTCCAGGGGGCGTTGACACTGAAGCTTTCTTT. The full variable domain, rest sourced from reference TRBV18 and TRBJ1-1, is NAGVMQNPRHLVRRRGQEARLRCSPMKGHSHVYWYRQLPEEGLKFMVYLQKENIIDESGMPKERFSAEFPKEGPSILRIQQVVRGDSAAYFCASSRPGGVDTEAFFGQGTRLTVV.

The chain couples TRBV5-1 to TRBJ1-2; D possibly corresponds to TRBD1 (6 bases). CDR1 is SGHRS, CDR2 YFSETQ, per germline. Trimming stripped 0 bases from V and 1 base from J, with 10 bases between. CDR3 size: 15 residues. The CDR3 here is CASSLEQGHNYGYTF. CDR3 nucleotides: TGCGCCAGCAGCTTGGAACAGGGACATAACTATGGCTACACCTTC.

This chain joins TRBV6-5 and TRBJ1-1, with 8 bases fitting TRBD1. V was clipped by 7 bases and J by 0 bases; unmatched bases: 4. Germline lookup yields CDR1 MNHEY and CDR2 SVGAGI. The CDR3 extends over 14 amino acids. Written as DNA, the CDR3 is TGTGCCAGCACCGGACAGGGAATGAACACTGAAGCTTTCTTT. It translates to CASTGQGMNTEAFF.

The V and J genes are TRBV5-5 and TRBJ1-4, with D tentatively TRBD1 (5 bases). Looked up from germline, CDR1 is SGHKS and CDR2 is YYEKEE (reference sequence). The CDR3 loop spans 13 amino acids. The V end lost 0 bases, the J end lost 15 bases, and 15 bases lay between the germline ends. CDR3: CASSLGVREEVFF. CDR3 DNA: TGTGCCAGCAGCTTGGGGGTCAGGGAGGAGGTGTTTTTT.